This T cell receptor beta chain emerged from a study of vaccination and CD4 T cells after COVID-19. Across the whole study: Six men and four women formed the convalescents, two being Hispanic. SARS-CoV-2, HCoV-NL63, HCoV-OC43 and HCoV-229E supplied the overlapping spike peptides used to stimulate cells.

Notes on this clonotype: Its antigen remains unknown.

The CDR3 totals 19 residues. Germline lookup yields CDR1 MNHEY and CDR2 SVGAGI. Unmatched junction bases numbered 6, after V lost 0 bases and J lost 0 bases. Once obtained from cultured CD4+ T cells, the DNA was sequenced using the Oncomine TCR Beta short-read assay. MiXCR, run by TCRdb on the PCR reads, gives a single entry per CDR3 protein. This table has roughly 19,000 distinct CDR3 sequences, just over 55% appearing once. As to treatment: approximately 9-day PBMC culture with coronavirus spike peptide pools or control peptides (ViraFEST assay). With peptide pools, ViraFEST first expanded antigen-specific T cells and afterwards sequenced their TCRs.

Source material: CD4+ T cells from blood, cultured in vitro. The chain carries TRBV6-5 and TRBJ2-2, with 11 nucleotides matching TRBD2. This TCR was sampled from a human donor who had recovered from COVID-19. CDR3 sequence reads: CASSYSLLAGVANTGELFF. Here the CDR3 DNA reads TGTGCCAGCAGTTACTCGTTACTAGCGGGGGTCGCGAACACCGGGGAGCTGTTTTTT.